A selection of T cell receptor beta chains follows, all from one sample in a study of blood T cells in healthy people across ages. TCRdb recomputed calls from the 5' RACE reads with MiXCR, one row per CDR3 protein. The table records approximately 1.5 million distinct CDR3 sequences, approximately 39% of them present only once. Input material: blood. The receptors were gathered from a woman aged 18-29 years in good health. Each CDR3 is given with its conserved first and last residue. A D gene is named only where the DNA matches it firmly. For some rows the clone size is stated as once, few or many, or as a class when expanded; others skip it.

D gene,clone size,J gene,V gene,CDR3 protein,CDR3 DNA
-,-,TRBJ1-2,TRBV4-3,CASSRASGVAGYTF,TGCGCCAGCAGCCGAGCTTCCGGGGTTGCTGGCTACACCTTC
-,-,TRBJ1-2,TRBV20-1,CSARDMDTF,TGCAGTGCTCGGGATATGGACACCTTC
-,-,TRBJ1-4,TRBV7-2,CASSLAGITNEKLFF,TGTGCCAGCAGCTTAGCCGGGATAACGAATGAAAAACTGTTTTTT
TRBD1,many,TRBJ2-7,TRBV12-3/TRBV12-4,CASSLSGQGSHEQYF,TGTGCCAGCAGTTTATCGGGACAGGGCTCCCACGAGCAGTACTTC
TRBD2,-,TRBJ2-3,TRBV12-3/TRBV12-4,CASSAGLAVGVVDTQYF,TGTGCCAGCAGTGCTGGACTAGCGGTGGGAGTCGTAGATACGCAGTATTTT
TRBD1,many,TRBJ1-4,TRBV4-2,CASSQDGGTGNEKLFF,TGTGCCAGCAGCCAAGACGGGGGGACAGGGAATGAAAAACTGTTTTTT
-,-,TRBJ2-4,TRBV6-6,CASSPPRRIAKNIQYF,TGTGCCAGCAGTCCCCCTCGGCGGATAGCCAAAAACATTCAGTACTTC
TRBD1,-,TRBJ2-7,TRBV6-5,CASRTGTGLNEQYF,TGTGCCAGCAGGACCGGGACAGGGTTGAACGAGCAGTACTTC
-,few,TRBJ1-1,TRBV29-1,CSVVRLTNTEAFF,TGCAGCGTTGTCCGGCTTACGAACACTGAAGCTTTCTTT
-,once,TRBJ1-1,TRBV12-3/TRBV12-4,CASSTRGWGNTGAFF,TGTGCCAGCAGTACTAGGGGGTGGGGGAACACTGGAGCTTTCTTT
TRBD1,-,TRBJ2-2,TRBV24-1,CATSDHPGQHTGELFF,TGTGCCACCAGTGATCATCCGGGACAGCACACCGGGGAGCTGTTTTTT
-,-,TRBJ2-7,TRBV27,CASSLRLTDEQYF,TGTGCCAGCAGTTTACGGTTAACCGACGAGCAGTACTTC
-,-,TRBJ2-3,TRBV12-3/TRBV12-4,CASSFFVAQGSQYF,TGTGCCAGCAGTTTCTTTGTGGCGCAAGGATCGCAGTATTTT
TRBD2,-,TRBJ2-1,TRBV29-1,CSVVSGKADEQFF,TGCAGCGTGGTTAGCGGGAAGGCCGATGAGCAGTTCTTC
-,-,TRBJ1-1,TRBV7-2,CASSLLTPTSYMNTEAFF,TGTGCCAGCAGCTTATTGACACCTACTTCTTATATGAACACTGAAGCTTTCTTT
TRBD2,-,TRBJ2-3,TRBV7-9,CASSSYPGGFTDTQYF,TGTGCCAGCAGCTCTTACCCGGGGGGGTTCACAGATACGCAGTATTTT
TRBD1,-,TRBJ1-5,TRBV7-2,CASSPGTGGSQTQHF,TGTGCCAGCAGCCCTGGGACAGGGGGCAGTCAGACCCAGCATTTT
-,-,TRBJ1-1,TRBV25-1,CASIEPDTEAFF,TGTGCCAGCATTGAACCCGACACTGAAGCTTTCTTT
-,once,TRBJ2-2,TRBV7-9,CASTGVGGELFF,TGTGCCAGCACGGGGGTAGGCGGGGAGCTGTTTTTT
-,few,TRBJ2-1,TRBV6-6,CASSSSPVPPINEQFF,TGTGCCAGCAGCTCCAGCCCGGTCCCGCCGATTAATGAGCAGTTCTTC
-,-,TRBJ2-5,TRBV12-3/TRBV12-4,CASSVGQWETQYF,TGTGCCAGCAGCGTCGGGCAGTGGGAGACCCAGTACTTC
-,-,TRBJ2-3,TRBV20-1,CSASGSLDTQYF,TGCAGTGCTAGCGGGAGTTTAGATACGCAGTATTTT
TRBD1,-,TRBJ1-1,TRBV10-3,CAIRTTGGNTEAFF,TGTGCCATCAGAACTACAGGGGGCAACACTGAAGCTTTCTTT
-,-,TRBJ2-2,TRBV11-2,CASSRAGRELFF,TGTGCCAGCAGCCGGGCGGGGCGGGAGCTGTTTTTT
-,few,TRBJ1-1,TRBV9,CASSVAFPDTEAFF,TGTGCCAGCAGCGTAGCTTTTCCGGACACTGAAGCTTTCTTT
TRBD2,-,TRBJ2-1,TRBV4-3,CASSPIHETSDYNERFF,TGCGCCAGCAGCCCTATACATGAGACTAGCGACTACAATGAGCGGTTCTTC
-,few,TRBJ2-5,TRBV11-2,CASSLGGVAQETQYF,TGTGCCAGCAGCTTAGGAGGGGTGGCCCAAGAGACCCAGTACTTC
TRBD2,-,TRBJ2-2,TRBV5-1,CASSHWTSGRMNTGELFF,TGCGCCAGCAGCCATTGGACTAGCGGGAGAATGAACACCGGGGAGCTGTTTTTT
-,-,TRBJ2-7,TRBV27,CASSFGYGNEQYF,TGTGCCAGCAGTTTCGGTTACGGAAACGAGCAGTACTTC
TRBD1,few,TRBJ2-7,TRBV7-2,CASSMTGSLGYEQYF,TGTGCCAGCAGCATGACAGGGTCGCTTGGCTACGAGCAGTACTTC
-,few,TRBJ2-7,TRBV9,CASSVARLAPSYEQYF,TGTGCCAGCAGCGTAGCCCGGCTAGCGCCTTCCTACGAGCAGTACTTC
-,once,TRBJ2-5,TRBV12-3/TRBV12-4,CASTKGSEETQYF,TGTGCCAGCACAAAGGGGAGTGAGGAGACCCAGTACTTC
-,-,TRBJ2-3,TRBV12-3/TRBV12-4,CASCKTAVLADTQYF,TGTGCCAGCTGCAAAACGGCAGTTCTCGCAGATACGCAGTATTTT
-,few,TRBJ2-3,TRBV18,CASSPQTRTDTQYF,TGTGCCAGCTCACCCCAGACACGCACAGATACGCAGTATTTT
-,-,TRBJ2-5,TRBV11-2,CASSLDPSTVQETQYF,TGTGCCAGCAGCTTAGACCCTTCGACAGTACAAGAGACCCAGTACTTC
-,-,TRBJ1-5,TRBV7-9,CASSLGVGDGPQHF,TGTGCCAGCAGCTTAGGAGTAGGGGATGGGCCCCAGCATTTT